The 22 T cell receptor beta chains in this list originate from one sample, sequenced in a study of cytomegalovirus exposure and HLA in healthy donors. This PCR relied on a set of 60 Vbeta primers and 13 Jbeta primers. Using immunoSEQ multiplex PCR, the repertoire was profiled, and TCRdb retains in-frame clones only, with some absent. The sample yields some 160,000 clones, approximately 85% seen once. The sequencing input was PBMCs. The receptors come from a man between 25 and 39 years old in good health and CMV-seropositive.

As to this clone: One end of the junction fails to match germline, which may point to a read error. The chain uses TRBV10-2 and TRBJ1-1; 8 bases agree with TRBD1. The CDR3 sequence is 16 residues long. CDR1 and CDR2 from the germline V gene are WSHSY and SAAADI. The CDR3 region has the DNA TGCCCCAGCCTATATTCACAGGGGGGGGGAGCCACTGAAGCTTTCTTT. Translation: CPSLYSQGGGATEAFF.

Notes on this clone: Within the sample, other DNA sequences also encode this same CDR3. The genes are TRBV29-1 and TRBJ1-2, with D hard to call. The V gene's germline CDR1 is SQVTM and CDR2 ANQGSEA. CDR3 length equals 11 residues. V was clipped by 1 base and J by 6 bases, with 6 bases between them. The CDR3 region has the DNA TGCAGCGTTGAAGCGGGGAATGGCTACACCTTC. It codes for CSVEAGNGYTF.

This chain joins TRBV27 and TRBJ2-7; D is ambiguous. Germline V gene sequence: CDR1 MNHEY, CDR2 SMNVEV (reference sequence). Trimming took off 7 bases at V and 3 bases at J, with 19 bases between the two ends. This CDR3 is built from 15 residues. CDR3 protein: CASIIFFRKDYEQYV. In DNA form, the CDR3 reads TGTGCCAGCATCATTTTTTTCCGGAAGGACTACGAGCAGTACGTC.

The CDR3: CACPGDRGFDEQYF. DNA for the CDR3: TGTGCCTGTCCGGGGGACAGGGGGTTCGACGAGCAGTACTTC. V gene TRBV30 combines with J gene TRBJ2-7, with 11 bases that match TRBD1. The V and J ends lost 6 bases and 5 bases, in that order; junction bases with no gene match: 9. CDR3 length: 14 amino acids. Germline CDR1 GTSNPN, CDR2 SVGIG (reference sequence).

The chain uses TRBV4-1 and TRBJ2-5, with TRBD1 as a possible D gene (6 bases). The CDR3 loop spans 15 amino acids. The germline V and J ends were trimmed by 1 base and 4 bases, with 13 bases remaining between them. Germline V CDR1 and CDR2: MGHRA, YSYEKL. CDR3 sequence: CASSQGINRAETQYF. For the CDR3, the DNA is TGCGCCAGCAGCCAAGGAATAAACAGGGCAGAGACCCAGTACTTC.

The rearrangement links TRBV7-2 to TRBJ2-5; D is perhaps TRBD2 (6 bases). CDR1 is SGHTA and CDR2 is FQGNSA in the germline V gene. This CDR3 region has 15 residues. V was shortened by 1 base and J by 6 bases, with 15 bases between the two germline ends. The CDR3 sequence: CASSLGTGEIKTQYF. The CDR3 DNA follows: TGTGCCAGCAGCTTAGGGACGGGGGAAATAAAGACCCAGTACTTC.

The J gene is TRBJ2-2, the V gene TRBV10-1; TRBD2 matches at 8 bases. V gave up 3 bases and J gave up 6 bases; unmatched junction bases: 6. Germline CDR1 reads WNHNN; CDR2 reads SYGVQD (reference sequence). This CDR3 has 15 amino acids. CDR3 bases: TGCGCCAGCAGTGATTCGGGAGGGTCGGCCGGGGAGCTGTTTTTT. Translating gives CASSDSGGSAGELFF.

The sample holds a few counts of this clone. The J gene is TRBJ1-2, the V gene TRBV10-2; unclear D gene. The CDR3 loop spans 14 amino acids. V gave up 4 bases and J gave up 3 bases, with 12 bases separating them. Germline lookup yields CDR1 WSHSY and CDR2 SAAADI. The CDR3 protein is CASSAKDGDYGYTF. The CDR3 nucleotides are TGCGCCAGCAGTGCGAAGGACGGGGACTATGGCTACACCTTC.

This chain uses TRBV27 with TRBJ2-2; 10 nucleotides agree with TRBD2. The germline gives CDR1 MNHEY, CDR2 SMNVEV (reference sequence). This CDR3 spans 18 amino acids. Losses at the gene ends were 3 bases for V and 4 bases for J; bases not matched to a gene: 11. The CDR3 region is CASSFPPLAGDFTGELFF. The CDR3 nucleotides are TGTGCCAGCAGTTTTCCGCCTCTAGCGGGAGACTTCACCGGGGAGCTGTTTTTT.

V usage is TRBV5-4 and J usage is TRBJ2-2; 11 bases match TRBD2. Germline V gene data show CDR1 as SGHNT and CDR2 as YYREEE (reference sequence). The V and J ends lost 5 bases and 4 bases, in that order; junction bases with no gene match: 7. The CDR3 loop spans 16 amino acids. The CDR3 bases are TGTGCCAGCAGTCCACGTACTAGCGGGGGCACCGGGGAGCTGTTTTTT. As protein: CASSPRTSGGTGELFF.

The V call is TRBV18, the J call TRBJ1-2; 11 bases line up with TRBD1. V was pared by 3 bases and J by 4 bases, with 4 bases of the junction left unmatched. The CDR3 is made up of 15 amino acids. Germline V gene data show CDR1 as KGHSH and CDR2 as LQKENI. The DNA of the CDR3 is TGTGCCAGCTCACCGCGGACAGGGGGCGGCTATGGCTACACCTTC. This sequence encodes CASSPRTGGGYGYTF.

The chain couples TRBV5-1 to TRBJ2-5; D ambiguous. CDR1 is SGHRS, CDR2 YFSETQ, per germline. The CDR3 is made up of 14 amino acids. V shed 5 bases and J shed 3 bases, with 14 bases lying between them. For the CDR3, the DNA is TGCGCCAGCAGGTCAGGATCCGGAAAAGAGACCCAGTACTTC. This gives the protein CASRSGSGKETQYF.

This clone has just one count. The V and J genes are TRBV19 and TRBJ2-1, with 9 bases identical to TRBD1. CDR1 LNHDA and CDR2 SQIVND come from the germline V gene (reference sequence). The CDR3 has 13 residues. With 7 bases clipped from V and 6 bases from J, the junction kept 4 bases outside the gene matches. The CDR3 nucleotides are TGTGCCAGTAAAACGGGACAGGGCAATGAGCAGTTCTTC. Amino acids: CASKTGQGNEQFF.

The V and J genes are TRBV18 and TRBJ2-7; TRBD1 matches 10 bases. Germline CDR1 and CDR2: KGHSH and LQKENI. The CDR3 is 17 amino acids. Germline trimming cut 0 bases from V and 0 bases from J; bases unmatched to any gene: 5. The CDR3, as DNA: TGTGCCAGCTCACCACCTGGACAGGGGGTAAACTCCTACGAGCAGTACTTC. Translated: CASSPPGQGVNSYEQYF.

The chain employs TRBV18 and TRBJ1-4; 7 positions agree with TRBD1. This CDR3 has 15 residues. CDR1 and CDR2 from the germline V gene are KGHSH and LQKENI. The V segment lost 0 bases and the J segment 4 bases; nucleotides outside the gene matches: 2. CDR3 in DNA: TGTGCCAGCTCACCACCGGGACAGAGTAATGAAAAACTGTTTTTT. Amino acid sequence: CASSPPGQSNEKLFF.

The gene calls are TRBV6-5 and TRBJ1-4; D ambiguous. Germline CDR1 reads MNHEY; CDR2 reads SVGAGI. The CDR3 extends over 9 amino acids. The CDR3 nucleotides read TGTCCCCACGGGGAAAAACTGTTTTTT. This encodes CPHGEKLFF.

As DNA, the CDR3 is TGTGCCATCAGTCCCTGGACTAGTATGAGCTACAATGAGCAGTTCTTC. This codes for CAISPWTSMSYNEQFF. This chain joins TRBV10-3 and TRBJ2-1, with TRBD2 matching over 7 bases. Losses at the gene ends were 5 bases for V and 3 bases for J; bases not matched to a gene: 10. The germline CDR1 and CDR2 sequences are ENHRY and SYGVKD. This CDR3 comprises 16 residues.

Here the CDR3 reads CSAGTGSEQYF. DNA of the CDR3: TGCAGTGCTGGGACAGGCAGCGAGCAGTACTTC. The chain combines TRBV20-1 with TRBJ2-7; 8 bases align to TRBD1. The germline CDR1 and CDR2 sequences are DFQATT and SNEGSKA (reference sequence). Trimming at V came to 5 bases and at J to 6 bases, leaving 3 bases not matched to a gene. The CDR3 has 11 amino acids.

There are a few counts of this clone. The chain employs TRBV5-1 and TRBJ2-5, with D possibly matching TRBD2 (6 bases). The CDR3 covers 14 residues. Germline V gene sequence: CDR1 SGHRS, CDR2 YFSETQ. V was cut by 1 base and J by 3 bases, with 10 bases left in between. CDR3 DNA sequence: TGCGCCAGCAGCTTGCAGGGCGGGGAAGAGACCCAGTACTTC. It encodes CASSLQGGEETQYF.

The chain links TRBV10-3 to TRBJ1-2; TRBD1 matches 7 bases. The V gene's germline CDR1 is ENHRY and CDR2 SYGVKD. The CDR3 loop spans 16 amino acids. V lost 2 bases, J lost 4 bases, and 10 bases stayed unmatched. The CDR3 DNA reads as TGTGCCATCAGTGAGCCCATCGGGACAGACGGCTATGGCTACACCTTC. It translates to CAISEPIGTDGYGYTF.

This clone has just one count. The CDR3 sequence is CASSFGQGVLTGELFF. The CDR3 region has the DNA TGTGCCAGCAGCTTCGGACAGGGAGTTCTCACCGGGGAGCTGTTTTTT. V and J are TRBV7-9 and TRBJ2-2, with 8 nucleotides matching TRBD1. V lost 3 bases, J lost 4 bases, and 7 bases stayed unmatched. Germline assignment: CDR1 SEHNR and CDR2 FQNEAQ (reference sequence). The CDR3 is 16 residues long.

The chain has TRBV7-8 and TRBJ2-1; D not certain. The V gene's germline CDR1 is SGHVS and CDR2 FQNEAQ. This CDR3 is built from 14 residues. V was trimmed by 1 base and J by 5 bases, leaving 9 bases between them. The CDR3 region is CASSLVSADNEQFF. CDR3 bases: TGTGCCAGCAGCTTAGTAAGCGCCGACAATGAGCAGTTCTTC. Together with reference TRBV7-8 and TRBJ2-1, the CDR3 gives the full variable domain: GAGVSQSPRYKVAKRGQDVALRCDPISGHVSLFWYQQALGQGPEFLTYFQNEAQLDKSGLPSDRFFAERPEGSVSTLKIQRTQQEDSAVYLCASSLVSADNEQFFGPGTRLTVL.